A single sample gave rise to the 28 T cell receptor beta chains below, sequenced in a study of cytomegalovirus exposure and HLA in healthy donors (dated by TCRdb to between 2016 and 2019). Library preparation was by the immunoSEQ multiplex PCR assay. For the multiplex PCR, a mixture combining 60 forward primers for TCR Vbeta segments and 13 reverse primers for TCR Jbeta segments was used. The source is immuneACCESS, and TCRdb retained only in-frame sequences with V and J called. Part of the clones is not carried over; for the studies checked, unresolved V genes explain less than half of this, and the remainder is unexplained. Recorded for this sample are approximately 190,000 clones; approximately 83% of them occurred a single time. The ten most abundant clones make up roughly 0.098% of the sample. The sample comprised PBMCs. The receptors stem from a boy aged 2 to 10 in good health and CMV-seronegative.

The chain links TRBV5-4 to TRBJ1-1; D uncertain. V lost 4 bases and J lost 6, with 16 bases in between. Germline CDR1 SGHNT, CDR2 YYREEE (reference sequence). The CDR3 consists of 14 residues. DNA for the CDR3: TGTGCCAGCAGCCGTGGCTTTCCCCCCTCTGAAGCTTTCTTT. Protein: CASSRGFPPSEAFF.

To note about this clone: Other nucleotide sequences in the sample specify the same CDR3. The V call is TRBV7-7, the J call TRBJ2-1; the match to TRBD1 covers 7 bases. CDR1 SSHAT and CDR2 FNYEAQ come from the germline V gene (reference sequence). The CDR3 has 14 amino acids. Losses at the gene ends were 2 bases for V and 7 bases for J; bases not matched to a gene: 5. The CDR3 reads CASSLFPGGNEQFF. CDR3 DNA sequence: TGTGCCAGCAGCTTATTCCCAGGGGGAAATGAGCAGTTCTTC.

The chain carries TRBV7-3 and TRBJ2-5; 9 bases align to TRBD2. CDR1 is SGHTA, CDR2 FQGTGA, per germline. The J segment lost 3 bases and the V segment lost 2 bases, leaving 4 bases of the junction unmatched. CDR3 size: 15 residues. This chain's CDR3 is CASSLAGGLEETQYF. The CDR3 DNA follows: TGTGCCAGCAGCTTAGCGGGGGGGCTGGAAGAGACCCAGTACTTC.

The chain couples TRBV7-9 to TRBJ1-2; D gene unclear. The V end was cut by 1 base, the J end by 0 bases, with 12 bases between. Germline CDR1 is SEHNR and CDR2 is FQNEAQ (reference sequence). CDR3 length equals 16 residues. CDR3 in amino acids: CASSLVGSGANYGYTF. CDR3 DNA: TGTGCCAGCAGCTTAGTAGGTTCCGGGGCTAACTATGGCTACACCTTC.

The J gene is TRBJ2-7, the V gene TRBV4-3; TRBD1 might be the D (6 bases). The CDR3 has 16 amino acids. Per the germline V gene, CDR1 is LGHNA and CDR2 is YSLEER. Trimming shortened V by 3 bases and J by 3 bases, and 18 bases separated the two germline ends. In DNA, the CDR3 is TGCGCCAGCAGCCATGAAAACAGGGTTTTCCGCTACGAGCAGTACTTC. This sequence encodes CASSHENRVFRYEQYF.

The chain carries TRBV5-1 and TRBJ2-7; the match to TRBD1 covers 7 bases. V was clipped by 0 bases and J by 1 base; unmatched bases: 7. The CDR3 spans 16 residues. Germline lookup yields CDR1 SGHRS and CDR2 YFSETQ. The CDR3 here is CASSLGQGRLSYEQYF. Here the CDR3 DNA reads TGCGCCAGCAGCTTGGGACAGGGAAGATTGTCCTACGAGCAGTACTTC. Drawing the rest from reference TRBV5-1 and TRBJ2-7, the complete variable domain is KAGVTQTPRYLIKTRGQQVTLSCSPISGHRSVSWYQQTPGQGLQFLFEYFSETQRNKGNFPGRFSGRQFSNSRSEMNVSTLELGDSALYLCASSLGQGRLSYEQYFGPGTRLTVT.

The chain uses TRBV5-6 and TRBJ2-5; tentatively, D is TRBD1 (6 bases). The DNA matches TRBJ2-7 better at its end, which makes the J call doubtful. The length of the CDR3 is 14 residues. CDR1 and CDR2 from the germline V gene are SGHDT and YYEEEE. The CDR3 sequence: CASSSGRGVHEQYF. DNA of the CDR3: TGTGCCAGCAGCTCAGGCAGGGGTGTCCACGAGCAGTACTTC.

The chain combines TRBV10-3 with TRBJ2-2; the match to TRBD2 covers 12 bases. The V gene's germline CDR1 is ENHRY and CDR2 SYGVKD. V was clipped by 3 bases and J by 6 bases; unmatched bases: 8. The CDR3 is 17 amino acids. The CDR3 reads CAISESRTSGDPGELFF. The CDR3 DNA sequence: TGTGCCATCAGTGAAAGTAGGACTAGCGGGGACCCCGGGGAGCTGTTTTTT.

A single count supports this clone. The chain links TRBV5-6 to TRBJ1-2; D call uncertain. Germline CDR1 is SGHDT and CDR2 is YYEEEE. Trimming removed 5 bases at V and 6 bases at J, with 14 bases between. CDR3 length: 13 residues. The CDR3 coding sequence is TGTGCCAGCAGTTATCTGCGAAGCAATGGCTACACCTTC. Translating it yields CASSYLRSNGYTF.

Points on this clone: Germline is not matched at one junction end, which may reflect a read error. V gene TRBV27 combines with J gene TRBJ2-3; TRBD2 matches at 9 bases. The CDR3 runs to 15 residues. CDR1 MNHEY and CDR2 SMNVEV come from the germline V gene (reference sequence). The DNA of the CDR3 is TGTGCCAGCAGCCGGCTGGGCGGGGGGGCAGATACACAGTATTTT. Protein: CASSRLGGGADTQYF.

V is TRBV5-6 and J is TRBJ1-4, with TRBD1 matching over 7 bases. The germline V gene encodes CDR1 SGHDT and CDR2 YYEEEE. This CDR3 region has 17 residues. The J segment lost 3 bases and the V segment lost 4 bases, leaving 12 bases of the junction unmatched. This CDR3 reads CASSRNIRTGSNEKLFF. CDR3 coding DNA: TGTGCCAGCAGCCGAAATATACGGACAGGTTCTAATGAAAAACTGTTTTTT.

The V and J genes are TRBV7-8 and TRBJ2-3; perhaps TRBD1 as D (5 bases). The V end was cut by 7 bases, the J end by 6 bases, with 20 bases between. Germline CDR1 and CDR2: SGHVS and FQNEAQ. This CDR3 has 15 amino acids. CDR3: CASTTPGRVPDTQYF. Here the CDR3 DNA reads TGTGCCAGCACCACCCCCGGCAGGGTCCCCGATACGCAGTATTTT.

This clone was recorded a few times. This chain connects TRBV29-1 to TRBJ2-1, with 9 bases aligning to TRBD2. V was pared by 6 bases and J by 7 bases, with 7 bases of the junction left unmatched. This CDR3 has 13 residues. From germline, CDR1 is SQVTM and CDR2 ANQGSEA. CDR3: CSVSGGPWNEQFF. The DNA of the CDR3 is TGCAGCGTGAGCGGGGGGCCCTGGAATGAGCAGTTCTTC.

V is TRBV16 and J is TRBJ1-2, with a tentative D call TRBD1 (5 bases). This CDR3 comprises 16 residues. Trimming left V 0 bases short and J 4 bases short, with 15 bases between. Germline-derived CDR1 and CDR2 are KGHSY and FQNENV. The CDR3 loop reads CASSQSAREVLYGYTF. For the CDR3, the DNA is TGTGCCAGCAGCCAATCGGCCAGGGAGGTGCTCTATGGCTACACCTTC.

The V call is TRBV18, the J call TRBJ2-1, with 7 positions matching TRBD1. V dropped 3 bases and J dropped 7; count of bases not matched to a gene: 9. The CDR3 contains 15 residues. CDR1 is KGHSH and CDR2 is LQKENI in the germline V gene. The CDR3 region is CASSPLRGPGNEQFF. CDR3 nucleotide sequence: TGTGCCAGCTCACCTCTGAGGGGGCCGGGGAATGAGCAGTTCTTC. The full variable domain, with the rest looked up from reference TRBV18 and TRBJ2-1, is NAGVMQNPRHLVRRRGQEARLRCSPMKGHSHVYWYRQLPEEGLKFMVYLQKENIIDESGMPKERFSAEFPKEGPSILRIQQVVRGDSAAYFCASSPLRGPGNEQFFGPGTRLTVL.

The chain employs TRBV19 and TRBJ2-7, with D possibly TRBD2 on 5 matching bases. V lost 5 bases and J 5 bases, leaving 19 bases between the germline ends. CDR1 and CDR2 (germline): LNHDA, SQIVND (reference sequence). CDR3 size: 15 residues. Written as DNA, the CDR3 is TGTGCCAGTAGTTGGACCGCGGGCGTTTTAAACGAGCAGTACTTC. Translation gives CASSWTAGVLNEQYF.

The V call is TRBV9, the J call TRBJ1-1; D is possibly TRBD1 (5 bases). The germline V gene encodes CDR1 SGDLS and CDR2 YYNGEE. V lost 2 bases, J lost 5 bases, and 13 bases lay in between. CDR3 length: 14 residues. This CDR3 is CASSVRGIGTEAFF. The DNA for the CDR3 is TGTGCCAGCAGCGTTCGGGGGATAGGAACTGAAGCTTTCTTT.

This clone was recorded once. The gene calls are TRBV6-5 and TRBJ1-1, with 8 nucleotides matching TRBD1. The CDR3 length is 15 residues. Looked up from germline, CDR1 is MNHEY and CDR2 is SVGAGI. V dropped 4 bases and J dropped 11; count of bases not matched to a gene: 15. CDR3 nucleotides: TGTGCCAGCAGTTCGGAGACCGACTCGACAGGGGAGGCTTTCTTT. Translation: CASSSETDSTGEAFF.

J is TRBJ2-7 and V is TRBV6-1; TRBD1 matches 9 bases. Per the germline V gene, CDR1 is MNHNS and CDR2 is SASEGT. J lost 2 bases, V lost 3 bases, and 5 bases had no gene match. CDR3 length: 15 residues. The CDR3 loop reads CASSDPGQGPYEQYF. CDR3 nucleotides: TGTGCCAGCAGTGACCCGGGACAGGGTCCCTACGAGCAGTACTTC.

The rearrangement joins TRBV5-4 to TRBJ2-5, with 9 bases lining up with TRBD2. This CDR3 contains 16 residues. Germline CDR1 is SGHNT and CDR2 is YYREEE (reference sequence). The J segment lost 5 bases and the V segment lost 4 bases, leaving 12 bases of the junction unmatched. The CDR3 reads CASSPGRASGEETQYF. The CDR3 coding sequence is TGTGCCAGCAGCCCTGGCCGTGCTAGCGGGGAGGAGACCCAGTACTTC.

This chain uses TRBV2 with TRBJ1-5; TRBD1 is a possible D gene (6 bases). This CDR3 has 13 amino acids. The germline V and J ends were trimmed by 7 bases and 5 bases, with 12 bases remaining between them. The germline CDR1 and CDR2 sequences are SNHLY and FYNNEI. CDR3 sequence reads: CASKGGEYQPQHF. CDR3 in DNA: TGTGCCAGCAAAGGGGGGGAGTATCAGCCCCAGCATTTT.

The CDR3 loop reads CASRQTSVETQYF. CDR3 nucleotide sequence: TGTGCCAGCAGGCAGACTAGTGTCGAGACCCAGTACTTC. The chain recombines TRBV5-4 with TRBJ2-5; tentative D call: TRBD2 (6 bases). The germline V gene encodes CDR1 SGHNT and CDR2 YYREEE (reference sequence). Trimming stripped 5 bases from V and 5 bases from J, with 13 bases between. CDR3 size: 13 residues.

This sequence joins TRBV5-1 and TRBJ1-4; 8 bases are a match to TRBD1. Germline loops: CDR1 SGHRS, CDR2 YFSETQ. The CDR3 is 16 amino acids. V gave up 4 bases and J gave up 6 bases; unmatched junction bases: 11. CDR3 coding DNA: TGCGCCAGCAGCCGCGGTGGTTCGACAGGGGATGAAAAACTGTTTTTT. Its translation is CASSRGGSTGDEKLFF.

This clone has just one count. This chain uses TRBV7-9 with TRBJ2-1, with TRBD1 matching over 12 bases. With 4 bases clipped from V and 7 bases from J, the junction kept 8 bases outside the gene matches. CDR1 and CDR2 from the germline V gene are SEHNR and FQNEAQ (reference sequence). The CDR3 extends over 16 amino acids. CDR3 in amino acids: CASSSSGTGGWNEQFF. The CDR3 DNA reads TGTGCCAGCAGCTCGTCCGGGACAGGGGGCTGGAATGAGCAGTTCTTC.

V is TRBV7-3 and J is TRBJ1-1; TRBD1 is a possible D gene (5 bases). Germline loops: CDR1 SGHTA, CDR2 FQGTGA. Trimming left V 0 bases short and J 4 bases short, with 6 bases between. CDR3 length: 13 amino acids. The CDR3: CASSLTTGTEAFF. CDR3 coding DNA: TGTGCCAGCAGCTTAACTACAGGCACTGAAGCTTTCTTT.

The table lists this clone with a few counts. The J gene is TRBJ2-3, the V gene TRBV7-6, with 11 bases aligning to TRBD2. The CDR3 spans 18 residues. V lost 1 base to trimming and J lost 0 bases; unmatched junction nucleotides: 6. CDR1 SGHVS and CDR2 FNYEAQ come from the germline V gene. In DNA form, the CDR3 reads TGTGCCAGCAGCTTAGGGCTAGCGGGGGGTTCTAGCACAGATACGCAGTATTTT. This encodes CASSLGLAGGSSTDTQYF.

The chain joins TRBV7-6 to TRBJ1-2; 7 positions match TRBD1. V was clipped by 1 base and J by 1 base; unmatched bases: 9. Germline lookup yields CDR1 SGHVS and CDR2 FNYEAQ. The CDR3 sequence is 17 residues long. The CDR3 loop reads CASSLGPRDSYNYGYTF. CDR3 nucleotides: TGTGCCAGCAGCTTAGGGCCCCGGGACAGCTATAACTATGGCTACACCTTC. Variable domain in full (rest from reference TRBV7-6 and TRBJ1-2): GAGVSQSPRYKVTKRGQDVALRCDPISGHVSLYWYRQALGQGPEFLTYFNYEAQQDKSGLPNDRFSAERPEGSISTLTIQRTEQRDSAMYRCASSLGPRDSYNYGYTFGSGTRLTVV.

The chain has TRBV11-1 and TRBJ2-1; 7 bases are a match to TRBD2. The germline V gene has CDR1 SGHAT and CDR2 FQDESV (reference sequence). V gave up 5 bases and J gave up 4 bases; unmatched junction bases: 14. CDR3 length: 17 amino acids. CDR3 region: CASSPLSYGTKYNEQFF. CDR3 DNA: TGTGCCAGCAGCCCTTTGTCCTACGGGACTAAGTACAATGAGCAGTTCTTC. The complete variable domain, with remaining parts taken from reference TRBV11-1 and TRBJ2-1, reads EAEVAQSPRYKITEKSQAVAFWCDPISGHATLYWYRQILGQGPELLVQFQDESVVDDSQLPKDRFSAERLKGVDSTLKIQPAELGDSAMYLCASSPLSYGTKYNEQFFGPGTRLTVL.